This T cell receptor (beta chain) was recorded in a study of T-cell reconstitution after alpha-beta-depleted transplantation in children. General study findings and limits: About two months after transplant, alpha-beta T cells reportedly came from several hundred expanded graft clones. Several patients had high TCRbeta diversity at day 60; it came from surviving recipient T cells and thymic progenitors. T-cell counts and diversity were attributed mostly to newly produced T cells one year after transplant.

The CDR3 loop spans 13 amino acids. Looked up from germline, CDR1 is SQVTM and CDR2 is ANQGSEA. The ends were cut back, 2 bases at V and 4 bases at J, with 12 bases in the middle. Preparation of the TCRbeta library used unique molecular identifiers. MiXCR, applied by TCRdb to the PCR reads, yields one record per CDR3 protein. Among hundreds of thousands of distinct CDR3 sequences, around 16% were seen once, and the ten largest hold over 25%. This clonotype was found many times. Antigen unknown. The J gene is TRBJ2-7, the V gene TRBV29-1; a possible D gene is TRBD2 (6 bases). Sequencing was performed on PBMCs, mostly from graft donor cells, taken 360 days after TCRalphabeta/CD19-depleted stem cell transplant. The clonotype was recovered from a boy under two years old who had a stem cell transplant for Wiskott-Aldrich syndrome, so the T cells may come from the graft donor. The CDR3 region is CSVERYGGYEQYF. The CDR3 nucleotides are TGCAGCGTTGAACGTTATGGGGGGTACGAGCAGTACTTC.